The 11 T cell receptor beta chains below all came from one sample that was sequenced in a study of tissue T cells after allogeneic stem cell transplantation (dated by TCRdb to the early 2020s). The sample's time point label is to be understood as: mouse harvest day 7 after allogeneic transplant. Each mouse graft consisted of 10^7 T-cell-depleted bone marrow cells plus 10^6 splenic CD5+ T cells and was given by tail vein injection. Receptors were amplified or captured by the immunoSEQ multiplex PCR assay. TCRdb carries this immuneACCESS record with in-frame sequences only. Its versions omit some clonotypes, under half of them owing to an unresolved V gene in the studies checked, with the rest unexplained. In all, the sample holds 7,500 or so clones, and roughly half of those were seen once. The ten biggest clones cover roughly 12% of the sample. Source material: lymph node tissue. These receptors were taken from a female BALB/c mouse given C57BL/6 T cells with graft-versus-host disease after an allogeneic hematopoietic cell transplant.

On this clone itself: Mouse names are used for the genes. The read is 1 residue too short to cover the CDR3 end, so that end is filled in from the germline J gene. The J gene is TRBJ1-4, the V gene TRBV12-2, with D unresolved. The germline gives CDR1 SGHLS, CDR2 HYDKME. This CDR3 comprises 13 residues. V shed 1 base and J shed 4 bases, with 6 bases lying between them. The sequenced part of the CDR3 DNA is TGTGCCAGCTCTCTGCCAGTCAACGAAAGATTATTT. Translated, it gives CASSLPVNERLF. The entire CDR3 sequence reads CASSLPVNERLFF. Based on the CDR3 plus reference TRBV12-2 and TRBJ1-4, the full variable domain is NSGVVQSPRYIIKGKGERSILKCIPISGHLSVAWYQQTQGQELKFFIQHYDKMERDKGNLPSRFSVQQFDDYHSEMNMSALELEDSAVYFCASSLPVNERLFFGHGTKLSVL.

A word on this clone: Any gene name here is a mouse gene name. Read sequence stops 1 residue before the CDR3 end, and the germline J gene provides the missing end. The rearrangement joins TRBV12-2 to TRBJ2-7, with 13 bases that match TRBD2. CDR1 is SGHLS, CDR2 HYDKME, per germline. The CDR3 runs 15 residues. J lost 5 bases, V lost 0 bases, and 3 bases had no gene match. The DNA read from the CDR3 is TGTGCCAGCTCTCTCCCTGGGACTGGGGGGGATGAACAGTAC. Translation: CASSLPGTGGDEQY. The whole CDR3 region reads CASSLPGTGGDEQYF.

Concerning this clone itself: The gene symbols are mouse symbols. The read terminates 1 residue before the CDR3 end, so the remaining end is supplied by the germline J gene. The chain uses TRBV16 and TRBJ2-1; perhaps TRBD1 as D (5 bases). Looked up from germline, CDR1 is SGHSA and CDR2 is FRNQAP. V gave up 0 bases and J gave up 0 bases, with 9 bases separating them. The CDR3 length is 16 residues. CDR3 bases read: TGTGCAAGCAGCTTAGATTCGGACAATAACTATGCTGAGCAGTTC. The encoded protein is CASSLDSDNNYAEQF. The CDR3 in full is CASSLDSDNNYAEQFF. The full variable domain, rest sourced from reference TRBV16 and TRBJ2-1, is NAGVIQTPRHKVTGKGQEATLWCEPISGHSAVFWYRQTIVQGLEFLTYFRNQAPIDDSGMPKERFSAQMPNQSHSTLKIQSTQPQDSAVYLCASSLDSDNNYAEQFFGPGTRLTVL.

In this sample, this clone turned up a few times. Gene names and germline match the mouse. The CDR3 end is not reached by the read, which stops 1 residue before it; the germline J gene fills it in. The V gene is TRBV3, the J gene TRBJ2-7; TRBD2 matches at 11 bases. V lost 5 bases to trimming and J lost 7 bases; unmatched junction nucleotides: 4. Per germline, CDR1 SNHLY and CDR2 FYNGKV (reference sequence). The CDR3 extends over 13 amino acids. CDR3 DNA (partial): TGTGCCAGCAGCCGGACTGGGGGGAGGGAACAGTAC. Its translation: CASSRTGGREQY. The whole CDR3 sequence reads CASSRTGGREQYF.

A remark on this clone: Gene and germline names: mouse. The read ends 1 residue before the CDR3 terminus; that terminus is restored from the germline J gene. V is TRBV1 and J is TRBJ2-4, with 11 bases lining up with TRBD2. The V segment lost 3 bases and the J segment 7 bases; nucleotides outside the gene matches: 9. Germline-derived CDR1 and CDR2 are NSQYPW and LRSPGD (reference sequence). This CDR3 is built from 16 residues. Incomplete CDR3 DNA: TGCACCTGCAGTGCGAACACTGGGGGGGCGCGAGACACCTTGTAC. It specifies CTCSANTGGARDTLY. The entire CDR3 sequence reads CTCSANTGGARDTLYF.

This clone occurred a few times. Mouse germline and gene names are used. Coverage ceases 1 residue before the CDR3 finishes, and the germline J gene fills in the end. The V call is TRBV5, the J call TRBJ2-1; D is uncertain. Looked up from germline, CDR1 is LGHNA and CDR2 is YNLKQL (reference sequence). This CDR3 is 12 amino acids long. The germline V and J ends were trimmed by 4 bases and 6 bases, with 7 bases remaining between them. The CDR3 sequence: CASSLTVAEQFF. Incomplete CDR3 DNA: TGTGCCAGCAGCCTTACAGTTGCTGAGCAGTTC.

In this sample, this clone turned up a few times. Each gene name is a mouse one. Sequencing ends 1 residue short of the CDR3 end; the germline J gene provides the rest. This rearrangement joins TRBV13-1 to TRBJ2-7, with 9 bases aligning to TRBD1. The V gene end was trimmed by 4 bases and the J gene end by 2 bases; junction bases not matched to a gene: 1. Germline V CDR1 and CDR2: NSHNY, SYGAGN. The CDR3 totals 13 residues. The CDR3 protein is CASSRQGAYEQYF. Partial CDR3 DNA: TGTGCCAGCAGTAGACAGGGGGCCTATGAACAGTAC.

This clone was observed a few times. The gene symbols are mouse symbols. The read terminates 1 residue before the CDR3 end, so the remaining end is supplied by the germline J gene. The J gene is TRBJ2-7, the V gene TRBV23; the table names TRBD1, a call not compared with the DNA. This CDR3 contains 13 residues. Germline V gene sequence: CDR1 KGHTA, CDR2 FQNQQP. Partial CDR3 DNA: TGCTCCAGCAGCCAAAACAGGGGGACTGAACAGTAC. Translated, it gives CSSSQNRGTEQY. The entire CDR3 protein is CSSSQNRGTEQYF.

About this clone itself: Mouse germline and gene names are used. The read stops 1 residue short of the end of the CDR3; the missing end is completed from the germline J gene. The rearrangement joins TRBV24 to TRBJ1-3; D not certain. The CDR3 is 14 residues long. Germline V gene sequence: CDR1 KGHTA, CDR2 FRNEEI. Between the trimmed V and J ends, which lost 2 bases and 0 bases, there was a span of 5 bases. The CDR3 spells CASSLGVSGNTLYF. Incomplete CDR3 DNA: TGTGCCAGCAGTCTGGGGGTTTCTGGAAATACGCTCTAT.

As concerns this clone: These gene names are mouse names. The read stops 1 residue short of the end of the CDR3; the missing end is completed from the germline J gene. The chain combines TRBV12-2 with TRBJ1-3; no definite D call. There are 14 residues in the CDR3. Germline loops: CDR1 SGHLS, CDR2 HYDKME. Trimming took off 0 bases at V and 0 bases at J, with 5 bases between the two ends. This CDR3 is CASSLEYSGNTLYF. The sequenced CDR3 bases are TGTGCCAGCTCTCTCGAGTATTCTGGAAATACGCTCTAT.

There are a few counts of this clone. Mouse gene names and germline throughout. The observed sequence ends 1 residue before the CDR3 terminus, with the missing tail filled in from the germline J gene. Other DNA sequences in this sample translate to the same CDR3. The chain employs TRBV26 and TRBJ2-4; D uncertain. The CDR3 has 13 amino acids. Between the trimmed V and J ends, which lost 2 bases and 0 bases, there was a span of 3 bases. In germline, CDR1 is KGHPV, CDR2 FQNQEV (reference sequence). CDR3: CASSLGSQNTLYF. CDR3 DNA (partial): TGTGCCAGCAGTCTGGGAAGTCAAAACACCTTGTAC.